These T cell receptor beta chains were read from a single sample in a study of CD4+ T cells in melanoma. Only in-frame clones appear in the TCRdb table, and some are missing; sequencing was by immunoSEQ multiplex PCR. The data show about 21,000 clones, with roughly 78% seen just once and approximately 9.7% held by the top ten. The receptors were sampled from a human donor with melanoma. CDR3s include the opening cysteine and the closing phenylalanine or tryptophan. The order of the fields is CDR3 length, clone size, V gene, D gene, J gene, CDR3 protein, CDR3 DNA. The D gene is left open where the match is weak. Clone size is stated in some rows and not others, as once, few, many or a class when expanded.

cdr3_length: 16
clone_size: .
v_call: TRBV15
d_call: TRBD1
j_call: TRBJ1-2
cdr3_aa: CATSRDNWDRDRGYTF
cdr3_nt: TGTGCCACCAGCAGAGACAATTGGGACAGGGATCGTGGCTACACCTTC

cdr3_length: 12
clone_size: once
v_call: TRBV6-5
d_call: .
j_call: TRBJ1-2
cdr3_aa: CASSLDSRGYTF
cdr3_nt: TGTGCCAGCAGTTTAGACAGTCGCGGCTACACCTTC

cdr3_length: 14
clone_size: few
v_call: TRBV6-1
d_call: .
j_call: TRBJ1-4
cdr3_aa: CASRIDRNNEKLFF
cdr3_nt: TGTGCCAGCAGGATCGACAGGAATAATGAAAAACTGTTTTTT

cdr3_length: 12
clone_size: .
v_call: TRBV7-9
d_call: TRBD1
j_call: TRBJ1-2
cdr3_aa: CATAGTGEVYTF
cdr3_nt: TGTGCCACAGCCGGGACAGGGGAAGTTTACACCTTC

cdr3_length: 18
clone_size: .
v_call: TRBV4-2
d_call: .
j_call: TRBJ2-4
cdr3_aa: CASSQGRQGTNSKNIQYF
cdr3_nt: TGTGCCAGCAGCCAAGGTCGGCAGGGAACGAATTCCAAAAACATTCAGTACTTC

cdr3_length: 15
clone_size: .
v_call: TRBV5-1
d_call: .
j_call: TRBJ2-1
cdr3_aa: CASSLVGGPYNEQFF
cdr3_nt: TGCGCCAGCAGCTTGGTCGGGGGACCCTACAATGAGCAGTTCTTC

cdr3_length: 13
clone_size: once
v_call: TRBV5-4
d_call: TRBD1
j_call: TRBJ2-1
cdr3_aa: CASHTGVYNEQFF
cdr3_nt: TGTGCCAGCCATACAGGGGTCTACAATGAGCAGTTCTTC

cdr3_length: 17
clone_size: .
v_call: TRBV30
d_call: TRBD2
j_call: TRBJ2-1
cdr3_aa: CAWRGIKAGAYYNEQFF
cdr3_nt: TGTGCCTGGAGGGGAATAAAAGCGGGGGCCTACTACAATGAGCAGTTCTTC

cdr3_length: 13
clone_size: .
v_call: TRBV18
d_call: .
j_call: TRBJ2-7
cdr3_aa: CASSPITSYEQYF
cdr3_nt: TGTGCCAGCTCACCAATTACATCCTACGAGCAGTACTTC

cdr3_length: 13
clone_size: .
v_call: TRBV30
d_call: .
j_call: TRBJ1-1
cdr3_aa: CAWTQDVNTEAFF
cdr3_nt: TGTGCCTGGACGCAAGACGTGAACACTGAAGCTTTCTTT

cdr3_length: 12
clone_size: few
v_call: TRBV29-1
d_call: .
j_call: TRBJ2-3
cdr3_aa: CSVDGGPDTQYF
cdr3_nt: TGCAGCGTAGACGGGGGGCCAGATACGCAGTATTTT

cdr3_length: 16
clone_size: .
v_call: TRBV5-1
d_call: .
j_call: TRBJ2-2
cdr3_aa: CASSLRQWDDTGELFF
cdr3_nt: TGCGCCAGCAGCTTGAGGCAGTGGGACGACACCGGGGAGCTGTTTTTT

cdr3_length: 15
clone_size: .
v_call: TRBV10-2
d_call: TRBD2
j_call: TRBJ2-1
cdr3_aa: CASKGAGGTYNEQFF
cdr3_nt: TGCGCCAGTAAAGGTGCGGGGGGGACCTACAATGAGCAGTTCTTC

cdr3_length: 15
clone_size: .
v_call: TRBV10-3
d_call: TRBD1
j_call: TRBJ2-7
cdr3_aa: CAISEPGTGTYEQYF
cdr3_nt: TGTGCCATCAGTGAGCCCGGGACAGGGACCTACGAGCAGTACTTC

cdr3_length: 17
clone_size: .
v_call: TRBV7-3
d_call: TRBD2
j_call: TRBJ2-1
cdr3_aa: CASSPRSAGGLSNEQFF
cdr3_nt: TGTGCCAGCAGCCCAAGGTCGGCGGGGGGGCTCTCGAATGAGCAGTTCTTC

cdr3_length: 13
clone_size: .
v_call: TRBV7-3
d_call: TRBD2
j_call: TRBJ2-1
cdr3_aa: CASSLRGGTGQFF
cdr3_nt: TGTGCCAGCAGCTTAAGGGGAGGGACTGGTCAGTTCTTC

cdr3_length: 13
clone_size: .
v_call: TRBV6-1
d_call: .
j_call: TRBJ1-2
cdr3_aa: CASRDGARGGYTF
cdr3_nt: TGTGCCAGCAGGGACGGGGCGCGAGGAGGCTACACCTTC

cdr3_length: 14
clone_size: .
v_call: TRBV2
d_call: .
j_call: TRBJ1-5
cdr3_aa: CASNDKVMNQPQHF
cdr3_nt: TGTGCCAGCAACGACAAGGTTATGAATCAGCCCCAGCATTTT

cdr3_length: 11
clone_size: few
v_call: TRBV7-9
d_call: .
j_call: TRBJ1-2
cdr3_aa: CASSLMTGYTF
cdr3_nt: TGTGCCAGCAGCCTAATGACGGGCTACACCTTC

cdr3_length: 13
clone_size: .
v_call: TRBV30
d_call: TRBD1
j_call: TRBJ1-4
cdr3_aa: CAWSETGTEKLFF
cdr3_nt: TGTGCCTGGAGTGAGACAGGGACTGAAAAACTGTTTTTT

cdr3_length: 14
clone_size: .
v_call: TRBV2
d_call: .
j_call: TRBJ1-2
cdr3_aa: CASSERGFLDGYTF
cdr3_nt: TGTGCCAGCAGTGAGCGGGGTTTTCTCGATGGCTACACCTTC

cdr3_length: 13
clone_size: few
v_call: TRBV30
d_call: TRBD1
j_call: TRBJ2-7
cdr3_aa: CAWSDGQAAEQYF
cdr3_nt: TGTGCCTGGAGCGACGGACAGGCTGCCGAGCAGTACTTC

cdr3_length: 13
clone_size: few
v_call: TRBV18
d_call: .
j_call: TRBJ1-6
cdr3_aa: CASSLNKDSPLHF
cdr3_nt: TGTGCCAGCTCACTAAACAAGGATTCACCCCTCCACTTT

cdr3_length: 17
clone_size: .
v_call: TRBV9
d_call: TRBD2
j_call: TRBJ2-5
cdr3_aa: CASSEGEGLASRETQYF
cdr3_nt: TGTGCCAGCAGCGAGGGGGAGGGACTAGCGTCTCGAGAGACCCAGTACTTC

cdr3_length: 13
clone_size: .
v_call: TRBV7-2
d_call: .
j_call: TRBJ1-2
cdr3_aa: CASSRRTAYGYTF
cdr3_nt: TGTGCCAGCAGCCGTAGGACGGCCTATGGCTACACCTTC

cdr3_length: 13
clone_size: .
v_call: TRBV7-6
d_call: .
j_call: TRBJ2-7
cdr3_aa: CASSPEASGEQYF
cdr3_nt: TGTGCCAGCAGCCCCGAGGCTTCGGGCGAGCAGTACTTC

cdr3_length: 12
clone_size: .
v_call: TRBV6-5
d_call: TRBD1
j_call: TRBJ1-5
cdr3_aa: CASSYSGQSWHF
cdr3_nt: TGTGCCAGCAGTTACTCGGGACAGTCTTGGCATTTT

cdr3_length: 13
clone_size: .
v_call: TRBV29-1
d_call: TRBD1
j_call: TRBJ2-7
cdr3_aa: CSVSTGTVYEQYF
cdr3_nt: TGCAGCGTGAGTACCGGGACAGTCTACGAGCAGTACTTC

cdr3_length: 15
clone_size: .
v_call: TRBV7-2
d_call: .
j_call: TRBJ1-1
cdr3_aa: CASSLVYGGNTEAFF
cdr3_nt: TGTGCCAGCAGCTTAGTATATGGTGGGAACACTGAAGCTTTCTTT

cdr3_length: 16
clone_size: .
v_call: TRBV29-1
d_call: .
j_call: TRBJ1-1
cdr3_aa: CSAKGPVVSTRVEAFF
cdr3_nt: TGCAGCGCTAAGGGACCCGTAGTCTCTACTCGAGTTGAAGCTTTCTTT

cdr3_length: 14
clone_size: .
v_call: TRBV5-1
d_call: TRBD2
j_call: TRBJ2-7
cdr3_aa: CASSPSGAEIEQYF
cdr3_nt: TGCGCCAGCAGCCCGAGCGGGGCCGAGATCGAGCAGTACTTC

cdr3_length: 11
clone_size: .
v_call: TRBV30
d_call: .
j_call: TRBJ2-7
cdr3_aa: CAWSVAYEQYF
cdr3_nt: TGTGCCTGGAGCGTCGCGTACGAGCAGTACTTC

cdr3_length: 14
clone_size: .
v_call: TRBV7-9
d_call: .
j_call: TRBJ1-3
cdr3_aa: CASSLVSHRNTIYF
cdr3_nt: TGTGCCAGCAGCTTAGTGTCACACAGAAACACCATATATTTT

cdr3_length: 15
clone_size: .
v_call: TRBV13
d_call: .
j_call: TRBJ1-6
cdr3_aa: CASSLRSPYNSPLHF
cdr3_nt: TGTGCCAGCAGCTTACGTTCCCCCTATAATTCACCCCTCCACTTT

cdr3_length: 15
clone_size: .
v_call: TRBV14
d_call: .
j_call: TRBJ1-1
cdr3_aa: CASSQFKGGNTEAFF
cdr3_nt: TGTGCCAGCAGCCAATTCAAGGGGGGGAACACTGAAGCTTTCTTT

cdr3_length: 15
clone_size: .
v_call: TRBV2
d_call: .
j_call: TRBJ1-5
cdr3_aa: CASSERGPIEEPQHF
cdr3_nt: TGTGCCAGCAGTGAACGGGGGCCTATCGAGGAGCCCCAGCATTTT